Listed below are T cell receptor beta chains from one sample, sequenced in a study of post-analysis software for immune sequencing data. One entry per CDR3 protein, called by TCRdb with MiXCR from the PCR reads. The top ten clones hold under 30% of a sample with under 200,000 distinct CDR3 sequences, around 36% of them seen once. The material was blood, obtained after autologous hematopoietic stem cell transplantation. These receptors were obtained from a girl between 10 and 17 years old with multiple sclerosis. Each CDR3 is given with its conserved first and last residue. A D gene is named only where the DNA matches it firmly. Size is stated for part of the rows, as once, few or many counts, or as a class when the clone is expanded.

clone_size j_call v_call d_call cdr3_nt cdr3_aa
few TRBJ1-2 TRBV6-6 . TGTGCCAGCAGTTACCTCCCCGACAGGCTCGGGGGCTACACCTTC CASSYLPDRLGGYTF
. TRBJ2-1 TRBV11-2 TRBD2 TGTGCCAGCAGCTTAGGGGTAGCGGGAGAGACCCAGTTCTTC CASSLGVAGETQFF
. TRBJ2-1 TRBV7-2 TRBD2 TGTGCCAGCATACCCGGGAGGGCGGGGTACAATGAGCAGTTCTTC CASIPGRAGYNEQFF
. TRBJ2-2 TRBV28 . TGTGCCAGCAGCCTGGTAGTCTTGGGGGCGAACACCGGGGAGCTGTTTTTT CASSLVVLGANTGELFF
. TRBJ1-2 TRBV6-6 . TGTGCCAGCACCGAACTCCGGGCTCCGGTTGAAGGTTATGGCTACACCTTC CASTELRAPVEGYGYTF
. TRBJ2-1 TRBV4-1 TRBD2 TGCGCCAGCAGCCAGTGCGGGCGGGAGGGATCCAATGAGCAGTTCTTC CASSQCGREGSNEQFF
. TRBJ2-5 TRBV6-2/TRBV6-3 . TGTGCCAGCAGTAGGTCGTACCAAGAGACCCAGTACTTC CASSRSYQETQYF
. TRBJ2-7 TRBV4-3 . TGCGCCAGCAGTCAAGATTTGGGGACGATCTCCTACGTGCAGTACTTC CASSQDLGTISYVQYF
. TRBJ2-3 TRBV6-2/TRBV6-3 TRBD2 TGTGCCAGCAGTCCCGGGACTACTAATACGCAGTATTTT CASSPGTTNTQYF
few TRBJ2-7 TRBV28 . TGTGCCAGCAGTTTGCCCGACTGGGTCTCGGGCGAGCAGTACTTC CASSLPDWVSGEQYF
. TRBJ2-1 TRBV24-1 TRBD1 TGTGCCACCAGTGATCGACAGGGGGCCTACAATGAGCAGTTCTTC CATSDRQGAYNEQFF
few TRBJ2-7 TRBV7-9 TRBD2 TGTGCCAGCAGCTTAGTTTCTAGCGGAGGGAGCTCCTACGAGCAGTACTTC CASSLVSSGGSSYEQYF
. TRBJ2-5 TRBV20-1 TRBD1 TGCAGTGCTAGAGCTCCGGGACAGCCTCAAGAGACCCAGTACTTC CSARAPGQPQETQYF
. TRBJ1-1 TRBV27 TRBD1 TGTGCCAGCAGGGGACAGGGAGCTGAAGCTTTCTTT CASRGQGAEAFF
. TRBJ2-3 TRBV7-9 TRBD2 TGTGCCAGCAGGACTAGCGGGACTAGCACAGATACGCAGTATTTT CASRTSGTSTDTQYF
. TRBJ2-7 TRBV20-1 . TGCAGTGCTAGCCGGGACACATGGAACTACGAGCAGTACTTC CSASRDTWNYEQYF
few TRBJ2-3 TRBV4-1 . TGCGCCAGCAGCCAAGATGGGACTCGCACAGATACGCAGTATTTT CASSQDGTRTDTQYF
. TRBJ2-7 TRBV10-3 . TGTGCCATCAGCGCAGGGGACTACGAGCAGTACTTC CAISAGDYEQYF
. TRBJ2-5 TRBV4-3 . TGCGCCAGCAGCCAAGAAATGGGCAGGGGGGATCGAGAGACCCAGTACTTC CASSQEMGRGDRETQYF
once TRBJ2-5 TRBV27 . TGTGCCAGCAGTGCCTATATACGTAGAGAGACCCAGTACTTC CASSAYIRRETQYF
many TRBJ2-7 TRBV10-3 TRBD2 TGTGCCATCAGTGAGTTAGCGGGAGTAGACGAGCAGTACTTC CAISELAGVDEQYF
. TRBJ1-2 TRBV18 . TGTGCCAGCTCACCGGCGGGGAGCTATGGCTACACCTTC CASSPAGSYGYTF
. TRBJ2-7 TRBV7-9 TRBD1 TGTGCCAGCACATACGGACTCCCTACAGGGGGCCCCTACGAGCAGTACTTC CASTYGLPTGGPYEQYF
many TRBJ2-5 TRBV4-1 . TGCGCCAGCAGCCAAGGGGGTAGCGCGGAGACCCAGTACTTC CASSQGGSAETQYF
few TRBJ2-1 TRBV20-1 TRBD2 TGCAGTGCTAGAGATGATTCGGGACTAGATTTCAATGAGCAGTTCTTC CSARDDSGLDFNEQFF
. TRBJ2-1 TRBV5-1 . TGCGCCAGCAGAACCCTCCCTAGCGAGATAGTCCCCAATGAGCAGTTCTTC CASRTLPSEIVPNEQFF
. TRBJ2-3 TRBV20-1 TRBD2 TGCAGTGCTAGAGATCAACTAGCGGGAGAGTCAGATACGCAGTATTTT CSARDQLAGESDTQYF
few TRBJ1-5 TRBV10-3 . TGTGCCATCAGTGAGTGGGAGGGCAATCAGCCCCAGCATTTT CAISEWEGNQPQHF
. TRBJ1-2 TRBV5-1 . TGCGCCAGCAGATTGGGGCCCCTGAACTATGGCTACACCTTC CASRLGPLNYGYTF
. TRBJ2-1 TRBV20-1 TRBD2 TGCAGTGCTAGGACTGAACAAGCGGGAGGGCTCACCTACAATGAGCAGTTCTTC CSARTEQAGGLTYNEQFF
few TRBJ2-7 TRBV20-1 . TGCAGTGCTAGCAGGGGAAGGGAGCCCTACGAGCAGTACTTC CSASRGREPYEQYF
. TRBJ2-5 TRBV4-2 . TGTGCCAGCAGCCACGCTGGGTCGCAAGAGACCCAGTACTTC CASSHAGSQETQYF
. TRBJ2-3 TRBV7-9 . TGTGCCAGCAGCCCCCCGGGGTCTAGCACAGATACGCAGTATTTT CASSPPGSSTDTQYF
. TRBJ2-1 TRBV12-3/TRBV12-4 . TGTGCCAGCAGACCGGACGGGTACAATGAGCAGTTCTTC CASRPDGYNEQFF
. TRBJ2-1 TRBV7-3 TRBD2 TGTGCCAGCAGTTACGCGGGAGGGCCCCTGGGTGAGCAGTTCTTC CASSYAGGPLGEQFF
. TRBJ2-1 TRBV25-1 TRBD2 TGTGCCAGCAGTGAATATTTCCTAGCGGGGGACAATGAGCAGTTCTTC CASSEYFLAGDNEQFF
. TRBJ2-1 TRBV7-9 . TGTGCCAGCAGCTTAGAGGGCCCCCTAGCGATTGAGCAGTTCTTC CASSLEGPLAIEQFF
few TRBJ2-7 TRBV27 . TGTGCCACCACTGGCCTGTACGGCGAGCAGTACTTC CATTGLYGEQYF
many TRBJ2-7 TRBV12-3/TRBV12-4 . TGTGCCAGCAGGGCCGGTAGGGAGCAGTACTTC CASRAGREQYF
many TRBJ2-7 TRBV27 TRBD1 TGTGCCAGCAGTTTACGGACAGGTATCCACGAGCAGTACTTC CASSLRTGIHEQYF
. TRBJ1-2 TRBV12-3/TRBV12-4 . TGTGCCAGCAGTTACGGGACTAGTGGCTACACCTTC CASSYGTSGYTF